The clone carrying this TCR beta chain has at least ten counts. The antigen is not known. V dropped 5 bases and J dropped 9 bases, with 23 bases sitting between them. Germline CDR1 is MDHEN and CDR2 is SYDVKM. The CDR3 length is 16 residues. It was RNA transcripts that yielded the amplified TCR beta CDR3 regions. An initial round of RT-PCR targeting the TCR CDR3 relied on the HTBI primer set. TCRdb re-analysed the multiplex PCR reads in MiXCR, keeping a single row per CDR3 protein. The sample carries under 350,000 distinct CDR3 sequences, 25% to 30% recorded once. The data were obtained in a study of T cells in Graves' hyperthyroidism and ophthalmopathy. Study-wide findings and caveats: Ophthalmopathy could be told apart from stable hyperthyroidism with a 13 V-J model.

This blood was taken when hyperthyroidism was first diagnosed, before any ophthalmopathy symptoms existed. Material for sequencing was blood. The chain carries TRBV28 and TRBJ1-5; possible D gene TRBD1, 6 bases. This sequence was found in a man between 35 and 55 years old with Graves' hyperthyroidism that later progressed to Graves' ophthalmopathy. This CDR3 is CASSGLGGPGLGPQHF. CDR3 bases: TGTGCCAGCAGTGGCCTCGGGGGCCCGGGCCTTGGGCCCCAGCATTTT.